This T cell receptor (beta chain) was profiled in a study of T cell responses to AZD1222 COVID-19 vaccine. This table comes from immunoSEQ multiplex PCR, and its TCRdb copy is limited to in-frame clones, with some not included. The sample includes fewer than 70,000 clones, 80% of them seen just once. About this clone itself: Its antigen is undetermined.

Whole-study results and caveats: The study identified only five or six AZD1222 recipients as seropositive at baseline. The sample set comprised mostly white British donors with more females, and clonal diversity was possibly underestimated.

The CDR3 has 17 residues. The source of this sequence is an adult who received the AZD1222 COVID-19 vaccine. V is TRBV12-2 and J is TRBJ1-3. TRBV12-2 is recorded as a pseudogene. The sample was peripheral blood, taken 28 days after the second AZD1222 dose. CDR3 region: CASRLVDGRFSGNTIYF. As DNA, the CDR3 is TGTGCAAGTCGCTTAGTGGACGGACGGTTCTCTGGAAACACCATATATTTT.